A selection of T cell receptor beta chains follows, all from one sample in a study of blood T cell repertoires in COVID-19. TCRdb's copy holds only in-frame clones and misses some; the assay was immunoSEQ multiplex PCR. The sample records 200,000 to 250,000 clones, just under 90% being singletons. What was sequenced was PBMCs or T cells enriched from blood (not recorded which). These receptors were obtained from a man younger than 40 who had recovered from COVID-19. Both conserved end residues are part of each CDR3. D genes are given only for firm matches. A clone size is listed for some rows: how often the clone was seen (once, few, many), or a class if it is expanded.

cdr3_length	d_call	j_call	v_call	clone_size	cdr3_nt	cdr3_aa
14	NA	TRBJ2-7	TRBV6-5	NA	TGTGCCAGCTGGAACAGGGGACTCACATACGAGCAGTACTTC	CASWNRGLTYEQYF
16	NA	TRBJ1-5	TRBV7-8	NA	TGTGCCAGCAGCTTAGCCGACAGTGAAGTTTATCAGCCCCAGCATTTT	CASSLADSEVYQPQHF
14	TRBD1	TRBJ1-1	TRBV10-3	once	TGTGCCACATCAGTGGGGACAGGGGGCACTGAAGCTTTCTTT	CATSVGTGGTEAFF
15	NA	TRBJ1-2	TRBV5-4	NA	TGTGCCAGCAGCTTGGAAACCCCGGGAGGCTATGGCTACACCTTC	CASSLETPGGYGYTF
14	NA	TRBJ2-7	TRBV19	NA	TGTGCCAGTAGTACCCAAACGAGCTCCTACGAGCAGTACTTC	CASSTQTSSYEQYF
15	TRBD1	TRBJ2-2	TRBV24-1	NA	TGTGCCACCAGTGATACCGGGACAGGGACCGGGGAGCTGTTTTTT	CATSDTGTGTGELFF
15	NA	TRBJ2-3	TRBV9	NA	TGTGCCAGCAGCGTAACTAGCAGAAGCACAGATACGCAGTATTTT	CASSVTSRSTDTQYF
11	NA	TRBJ2-3	TRBV28	NA	TGTGCCAGCAGTACTCAGGGGCTGGCGTATTTT	CASSTQGLAYF
15	NA	TRBJ1-3	TRBV5-1	NA	TGCGCCAGCAGCTCAGAGGGGGGGTCTGGAAACACCATATATTTT	CASSSEGGSGNTIYF
18	TRBD2	TRBJ2-3	TRBV7-6	NA	TGTGCCAGCAGCTTAGCGATCCTAGCGGGGGGGCCTTCAGATACGCAGTATTTT	CASSLAILAGGPSDTQYF
15	TRBD1	TRBJ2-7	TRBV6-5	NA	TGTGCCAGCACCCTTCGGACAGGAAGCTCCTACGAGCAGTACTTC	CASTLRTGSSYEQYF
16	TRBD1	TRBJ1-3	TRBV30	NA	TGTGCCTGGAGTGAATGGACAGGGAGCTCTGGAAACACCATATATTTT	CAWSEWTGSSGNTIYF
16	TRBD2	TRBJ2-5	TRBV24-1	NA	TGTGCCACCAGTGACTTTGGACTAGTGGGTAGGGAGACCCAGTACTTC	CATSDFGLVGRETQYF
15	TRBD2	TRBJ2-7	TRBV30	NA	TGTGCCTGGAGTCCGATAGCGGGGGTATTGTACGAGCAGTACTTC	CAWSPIAGVLYEQYF
17	TRBD2	TRBJ2-2	TRBV19	NA	TGTGCCAGTAGTACACAGAGCGGGGGGGCATGGACCGGGGAGCTGTTTTTT	CASSTQSGGAWTGELFF
14	NA	TRBJ2-4	TRBV30	NA	TGTGCCTGGAGTCACCGGGGATCCAAAAACATTCAGTACTTC	CAWSHRGSKNIQYF
14	TRBD2	TRBJ2-1	TRBV29-1	NA	TGCAGCGTGGGGGGACTAGCCCTCTACAATGAGCAGTTCTTC	CSVGGLALYNEQFF
17	NA	TRBJ2-7	TRBV4-3	once	TGCGCCAGCAGCCAAGATAGGGGGATAAGGACAGCCTACGAGCAGTACTTC	CASSQDRGIRTAYEQYF
14	TRBD2	TRBJ2-3	TRBV7-2	NA	TGTGCCAGCAGCTCTAGCGGGGCCACAGATACGCAGTATTTT	CASSSSGATDTQYF
14	NA	TRBJ2-5	TRBV6-5	NA	TGTGCCAGCAGTTGGACAAGCCGCAGGGAGACCCAGTACTTC	CASSWTSRRETQYF
13	NA	TRBJ1-6	TRBV28	NA	TGTGCCACCCTGGGAGCCGAAAATTCACCCCTCCACTTT	CATLGAENSPLHF
13	NA	TRBJ2-5	TRBV5-1	NA	TGCGCCAGCAGCTTGAGCGGGCTGGAGACCCAGTACTTC	CASSLSGLETQYF
20	NA	TRBJ1-4	TRBV21-1	NA	TGTGCCAGCAGCACCTCCGGGACATCAATTCGCCTTATAACTAATGAAAAACTGTTTTTT	CASSTSGTSIRLITNEKLFF
14	NA	TRBJ2-7	TRBV30	NA	TGTGCCTGGAGTGTAGGGCAGGGAGGTTACGAGCAGTACTTC	CAWSVGQGGYEQYF
15	TRBD1	TRBJ1-6	TRBV3-1/TRBV3-2	NA	TGTGCCAGCAGCCAAGGGACAGGTAGTAATTCACCCCTCCACTTT	CASSQGTGSNSPLHF